These 29 T cell receptor beta chains were all obtained from the same sample, sequenced in a study of blood T cell repertoires in COVID-19 (dated by TCRdb to the early 2020s). Receptor amplification or capture employed the immunoSEQ multiplex PCR assay. TCRdb carries this immuneACCESS record with in-frame sequences only. Its versions omit some clonotypes, under half of them owing to an unresolved V gene in the studies checked, with the rest unexplained. Here the sample has roughly 100,000 clones; roughly nine tenths occur a single time. The ten largest clones take up roughly 17% of the sample. Sequencing was done on a sample of peripheral blood. The receptors originated from a man in his fifties with acute or convalescent COVID-19.

This chain connects TRBV5-6 to TRBJ2-2, with a possible D match to TRBD1 (6 bases). V lost 1 base and J 0 bases, leaving 13 bases between the germline ends. This CDR3 has 17 amino acids. Germline assignment: CDR1 SGHDT and CDR2 YYEEEE. The CDR3 DNA is TGTGCCAGCAGCTTGAGCTTAGGACAGACGAACACCGGGGAGCTGTTTTTT. It specifies CASSLSLGQTNTGELFF.

The chain is built from TRBV19 and TRBJ2-5, with TRBD1 matching 10 bases. CDR1 LNHDA and CDR2 SQIVND come from the germline V gene (reference sequence). V dropped 5 bases and J dropped 1; count of bases not matched to a gene: 4. The CDR3 is 15 amino acids. DNA for the CDR3: TGTGCCAGTAGTTCTCGGACAGGGGGCCAAGAGACCCAGTACTTC. Translating gives CASSSRTGGQETQYF. The full variable domain, completed using reference TRBV19 and TRBJ2-5, is DGGITQSPKYLFRKEGQNVTLSCEQNLNHDAMYWYRQDPGQGLRLIYYSQIVNDFQKGDIAEGYSVSREKKESFPLTVTSAQKNPTAFYLCASSSRTGGQETQYFGPGTRLLVL.

The chain has TRBV7-2 and TRBJ1-2; 7 bases line up with TRBD1. CDR1 is SGHTA, CDR2 FQGNSA, per germline. Trimming took 1 base from V and 1 from J; bases not matched to a gene: 3. The length of the CDR3 is 15 residues. As DNA, the CDR3 is TGTGCCAGCAGCTTAGTACAGGGGATTAACTATGGCTACACCTTC. Amino acid sequence: CASSLVQGINYGYTF.

The chain is built from TRBV19 and TRBJ2-1; the match to TRBD1 covers 9 bases. J gave up 7 bases and V 8 bases, and 12 bases lay outside the gene matches. This CDR3 has 15 amino acids. Germline V gene lookup returns CDR1 LNHDA and CDR2 SQIVND (reference sequence). The CDR3 region is CASGVTGTGRNEQFF. In nucleotides, the CDR3 is TGTGCCAGTGGTGTGACCGGGACAGGGAGGAATGAGCAGTTCTTC.

This sequence joins TRBV10-3 and TRBJ2-1; 11 bases are a match to TRBD2. Germline CDR1 ENHRY, CDR2 SYGVKD. The CDR3 runs to 15 residues. Losses at the gene ends were 5 bases for V and 7 bases for J; bases not matched to a gene: 7. Written as DNA, the CDR3 is TGTGCCATCAGTTTTAGCGGGGGGGCCGGGAATGAGCAGTTCTTC. Its protein is CAISFSGGAGNEQFF.

This chain uses TRBV6-2 or TRBV6-3 with TRBJ1-1; tentative D call: TRBD1 (5 bases). Germline V CDR1 and CDR2: MNHEY, SVGEGT. V was cut by 5 bases and J by 1 base, with 11 bases left in between. The CDR3 runs 14 residues. The CDR3 loop is CASSTTVPNTEAFF. Written as DNA, the CDR3 is TGTGCCAGCAGTACGACAGTTCCGAACACTGAAGCTTTCTTT.

The chain links TRBV6-2 or TRBV6-3 to TRBJ1-1; D unclear. V lost 4 bases and J lost 4, with 7 bases in between. The CDR3 contains 12 residues. Germline V gene lookup returns CDR1 MNHEY and CDR2 SVGEGT. DNA for the CDR3: TGTGCCAGCAGTTGGAGAATCACTGAAGCTTTCTTT. Residues: CASSWRITEAFF.

The rearrangement uses TRBV6-6 and TRBJ2-5; D gene uncertain. The germline gives CDR1 MNHNY, CDR2 SVGAGI (reference sequence). The CDR3 contains 13 residues. Trimming took 8 bases from V and 7 from J, leaving 17 bases between them. This CDR3 reads CASWQVLGGTQYF. CDR3 DNA: TGTGCCAGCTGGCAGGTCCTTGGTGGGACCCAGTACTTC.

The chain carries TRBV19 and TRBJ1-5; 8 positions match TRBD1. Germline CDR1 and CDR2: LNHDA and SQIVND (reference sequence). V lost 5 bases to trimming and J lost 3 bases; unmatched junction nucleotides: 9. The CDR3 loop spans 16 amino acids. CDR3 sequence reads: CASSSGQGRVNQPQHF. CDR3 bases: TGTGCCAGTAGTTCCGGACAGGGAAGGGTCAATCAGCCCCAGCATTTT.

The table lists this clone with a count of one. The chain couples TRBV29-1 to TRBJ1-1, with 12 bases that match TRBD1. Germline-derived CDR1 and CDR2 are SQVTM and ANQGSEA. V was pared by 7 bases and J by 10 bases, with 16 bases of the junction left unmatched. The CDR3 runs to 15 residues. The chain's CDR3 is CSAGDRGRREGGAFF. DNA for the CDR3: TGCAGCGCCGGGGACAGGGGGCGCCGAGAGGGGGGAGCTTTCTTT. The whole variable domain, filled in from reference TRBV29-1 and TRBJ1-1, reads SAVISQKPSRDICQRGTSLTIQCQVDSQVTMMFWYRQQPGQSLTLIATANQGSEATYESGFVIDKFPISRPNLTFSTLTVSNMSPEDSSIYLCSAGDRGRREGGAFFGQGTRLTVV.

CDR3 DNA sequence: TGCGCCAGCAGCGCGGGGACAGGGGGCGTGGGAACTGAAGCTTTCTTT. It translates to CASSAGTGGVGTEAFF. The J gene is TRBJ1-1, the V gene TRBV5-1, with 12 bases lining up with TRBD1. Germline-derived CDR1 and CDR2 are SGHRS and YFSETQ. J was trimmed by 5 bases and V by 4 bases; bases with no gene match: 9. The CDR3 covers 16 residues.

The V gene is TRBV19, the J gene TRBJ2-2; TRBD1 aligns across 7 bases. CDR1 and CDR2 (germline): LNHDA, SQIVND (reference sequence). The trim removed 6 bases at V and 4 bases at J, leaving 11 bases unmatched. This CDR3 is built from 16 residues. The CDR3 is CASSEGGRFFTGELFF. CDR3 DNA: TGTGCCAGTAGCGAAGGGGGCCGTTTCTTCACCGGGGAGCTGTTTTTT.

The chain couples TRBV5-1 to TRBJ2-7, with 9 positions matching TRBD1. The V gene's germline CDR1 is SGHRS and CDR2 YFSETQ. The V segment lost 4 bases and the J segment 5 bases; nucleotides outside the gene matches: 4. The CDR3 has 13 residues. CDR3 sequence (DNA): TGCGCCAGCAGCGGCGGGACAGGGCACGAGCAGTACTTC. Protein: CASSGGTGHEQYF.

This clone was detected only once. This chain connects TRBV28 to TRBJ1-1; no clear D. The germline V gene encodes CDR1 MDHEN and CDR2 SYDVKM. The CDR3 is 14 amino acids. V lost 7 bases and J lost 0, with 12 bases in between. The CDR3 protein is CASTSHSMNTEAFF. CDR3 bases: TGTGCCAGCACCTCCCACAGTATGAACACTGAAGCTTTCTTT.

CDR3 loop: CSVSLGGELEKLFF. In DNA, the CDR3 is TGCAGCGTTTCTTTGGGGGGGGAACTTGAAAAACTGTTTTTT. The chain combines TRBV29-1 with TRBJ1-4; weak D call: TRBD1 (5 bases). The CDR3 is made up of 14 amino acids. Germline CDR1 and CDR2: SQVTM and ANQGSEA. The ends were cut back, 5 bases at V and 7 bases at J, with 17 bases in the middle. Full variable domain (rest looked up from reference TRBV29-1 and TRBJ1-4): SAVISQKPSRDICQRGTSLTIQCQVDSQVTMMFWYRQQPGQSLTLIATANQGSEATYESGFVIDKFPISRPNLTFSTLTVSNMSPEDSSIYLCSVSLGGELEKLFFGSGTQLSVL.

The J gene is TRBJ1-6, the V gene TRBV3-1 (or the pseudogene TRBV3-2), with D maybe TRBD1 (6 bases). Per germline, CDR1 LGHDT and CDR2 YNNKEL (reference sequence). This CDR3 spans 16 amino acids. V lost 4 bases and J 9 bases, leaving 19 bases between the germline ends. CDR3 DNA sequence: TGTGCCAGCAGCCTTAGGGGGGGGAGGCTGGTTTCACCCCTCCACTTT. Protein: CASSLRGGRLVSPLHF.

This clone was seen more than once but under ten times. The chain uses TRBV5-6 and TRBJ2-1; a possible D gene is TRBD1 (6 bases). Germline CDR1 is SGHDT and CDR2 is YYEEEE. The CDR3 is 15 amino acids. Trimming left V 4 bases short and J 1 base short, with 12 bases between. CDR3 amino acids: CASSIQGRSYNEQFF. DNA of the CDR3: TGTGCCAGCAGCATACAGGGTCGGTCCTACAATGAGCAGTTCTTC.

This clone came up a few times. The rearrangement joins TRBV2 to TRBJ2-1; TRBD1 is a possible D gene (6 bases). Trimming removed 4 bases at V and 7 bases at J, with 11 bases between. Germline V CDR1 and CDR2: SNHLY, FYNNEI. This CDR3 comprises 13 residues. The CDR3 region is CASSVGRGNEQFF. For the CDR3, the DNA is TGTGCCAGCAGTGTAGGCAGGGGAAATGAGCAGTTCTTC.

The V and J genes are TRBV4-1 and TRBJ1-1; possibly TRBD1 for D (6 bases). V lost 0 bases to trimming and J lost 10 bases, with 21 bases between them. CDR1 and CDR2 from the germline V gene are MGHRA and YSYEKL. The CDR3 has 16 residues. In DNA form, the CDR3 reads TGCGCCAGCAGCCAAGAAGCCCCCCGAGGAGCGGGGGCAGCTTTCTTT. Its translation is CASSQEAPRGAGAAFF.

The chain recombines TRBV15 with TRBJ1-2; 9 positions match TRBD1. The trim removed 1 base at V and 3 bases at J, leaving 9 bases unmatched. Germline V gene data show CDR1 as LNHNV and CDR2 as YYDKDF (reference sequence). This CDR3 is 17 amino acids long. The chain's CDR3 is CATSRATPGQGDYGYTF. CDR3 bases: TGTGCCACCAGCAGAGCCACCCCGGGACAGGGAGACTATGGCTACACCTTC.

This clone was observed a few times. The CDR3: CASRPPLGSGELFF. CDR3 bases: TGTGCCAGCAGGCCACCACTAGGGAGCGGGGAGCTGTTTTTT. This chain uses TRBV6-5 with TRBJ2-2, with a tentative D call TRBD2 (5 bases). Germline V gives CDR1 MNHEY, CDR2 SVGAGI. V was cut by 6 bases and J by 7 bases, with 15 bases left in between. The CDR3 totals 14 residues.

The chain joins TRBV4-2 to TRBJ2-2; TRBD1 might be the D (6 bases). The CDR3 totals 16 residues. Trimming left V 3 bases short and J 0 bases short, with 11 bases between. Per the germline V gene, CDR1 is LGHNA and CDR2 is YNFKEQ. This CDR3 reads CASSQRGTTNTGELFF. CDR3 in DNA: TGTGCCAGCAGCCAGAGGGGGACAACGAACACCGGGGAGCTGTTTTTT.

CDR3 sequence reads: CASSSGDFLQYF. CDR3 sequence (DNA): TGTGCCAGTAGTTCCGGGGACTTTTTGCAGTATTTT. This chain links TRBV19 with TRBJ2-3; a possible D gene is TRBD2 (6 bases). Trimming cost V 5 bases and J 11 bases, with 14 bases left between them. The CDR3 length is 12 residues. Germline lookup yields CDR1 LNHDA and CDR2 SQIVND (reference sequence).

V gene TRBV9 combines with J gene TRBJ2-4; 8 bases are shared with TRBD2. J gave up 3 bases and V 3 bases, and 8 bases lay outside the gene matches. The CDR3 totals 16 residues. In germline, CDR1 is SGDLS, CDR2 YYNGEE. The CDR3 region has the DNA TGTGCCAGCAGCGGCGGGGGGTTAGGAAGCAAAAACATTCAGTACTTC. Translation gives CASSGGGLGSKNIQYF.

The chain couples TRBV11-3 to TRBJ1-6; no firm D call. V was pared by 0 bases and J by 1 base, with 10 bases between. The CDR3 consists of 17 residues. Germline-derived CDR1 and CDR2 are SGHNT and YENEEA. CDR3 loop: CASSLDGALSYNSPLHF. CDR3 nucleotide sequence: TGTGCCAGCAGCTTAGATGGAGCGTTGTCCTATAATTCACCCCTCCACTTT.

The J gene is TRBJ2-7, the V gene TRBV11-3, with 8 bases identical to TRBD1. With 1 base clipped from V and 2 bases from J, the junction kept 4 bases outside the gene matches. This CDR3 spans 15 amino acids. Per germline, CDR1 SGHNT and CDR2 YENEEA. The CDR3 DNA sequence: TGTGCCAGCAGCTTAGGACAGGGGAGTGCCTACGAGCAGTACTTC. Encoded protein: CASSLGQGSAYEQYF. Full variable domain (missing parts from reference TRBV11-3 and TRBJ2-7): EAGVVQSPRYKIIEKKQPVAFWCNPISGHNTLYWYLQNLGQGPELLIRYENEEAVDDSQLPKDRFSAERLKGVDSTLKIQPAELGDSAVYLCASSLGQGSAYEQYFGPGTRLTVT.

V gene TRBV19 combines with J gene TRBJ1-5, with TRBD1 matching over 7 bases. The CDR3 is made up of 14 amino acids. V shed 4 bases and J 7 bases; nucleotides not matched to a gene: 7. Germline-derived CDR1 and CDR2 are LNHDA and SQIVND (reference sequence). The DNA for the CDR3 is TGTGCCAGTAGTAATCAGGGGGATGGACAGCCCCAGCATTTT. Its translation: CASSNQGDGQPQHF.

This sequence joins TRBV28 and TRBJ2-2; D perhaps matches TRBD2 (6 bases). Germline V CDR1 and CDR2: MDHEN, SYDVKM. The CDR3 has 15 residues. With 3 bases removed from V and 4 bases from J, the gap between germline ends came to 12 bases. DNA for the CDR3: TGTGCCAGCAGTTTGGGACTGGCCCTCACCGGGGAGCTGTTTTTT. Translation gives CASSLGLALTGELFF.

The chain is built from TRBV10-2 and TRBJ1-2, with D perhaps matching TRBD1 (6 bases). V lost 0 bases and J lost 5, with 16 bases in between. The CDR3 runs to 16 residues. Germline V gene sequence: CDR1 WSHSY, CDR2 SAAADI. Here the CDR3 DNA reads TGCGCCAGCAGTGAGTCAACGGACAGCCTCTTTTATGGCTACACCTTC. Amino acids: CASSESTDSLFYGYTF.